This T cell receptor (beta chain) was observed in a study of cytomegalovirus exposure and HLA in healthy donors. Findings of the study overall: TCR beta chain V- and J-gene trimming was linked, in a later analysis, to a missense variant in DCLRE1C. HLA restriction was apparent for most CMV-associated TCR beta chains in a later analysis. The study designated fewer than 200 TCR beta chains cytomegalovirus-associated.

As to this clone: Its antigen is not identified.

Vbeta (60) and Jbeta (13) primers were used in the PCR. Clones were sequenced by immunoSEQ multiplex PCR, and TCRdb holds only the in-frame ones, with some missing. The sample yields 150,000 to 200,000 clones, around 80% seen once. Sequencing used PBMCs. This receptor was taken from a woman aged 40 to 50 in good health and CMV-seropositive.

CDR3 in amino acids: CASSSRETGTALNNEQFF. For the CDR3, the DNA is TGTGCCAGCAGCTCAAGAGAGACCGGGACAGCCCTAAACAATGAGCAGTTCTTC. The chain joins TRBV7-9 to TRBJ2-1; 7 bases are a match to TRBD1. Germline V gene lookup returns CDR1 SEHNR and CDR2 FQNEAQ (reference sequence). Trimming at V came to 4 bases and at J to 5 bases, leaving 17 bases not matched to a gene. The CDR3 contains 18 residues.